The 30 T cell receptor beta chains listed next were all sequenced from one sample in a study of blood T cells in healthy people across ages. It was with a sample-barcoded 5' primer and a J-beta primer mix that a second PCR of roughly 7 to 12 cycles was run. TCRdb re-called the 5' RACE reads through MiXCR, storing one row per CDR3 protein. Among about 700,000 distinct CDR3 sequences listed, roughly 30% were seen once. Sequenced: blood. The source is a woman older than 75 in good health.

About this clonotype: A much larger clone differs from this one at a single base, so this may be a read error. V gene TRBV9 combines with J gene TRBJ2-1, with D perhaps being TRBD1 or TRBD2 (5 bases each). V was shortened by 4 bases and J by 8 bases, with 16 bases between the two germline ends. Germline V CDR1 and CDR2: SGDLS, YYNGEE. The CDR3 consists of 14 residues. The CDR3 DNA reads TGTGCCAGCAGCAGGGACGCCGGGATGGATGAGCAGTTCTTC. Protein sequence: CASSRDAGMDEQFF.

This clonotype was counted between two and nine times. The rearrangement joins TRBV7-9 to TRBJ2-5; the match to TRBD2 covers 7 bases. The CDR3 spans 16 residues. The V and J ends lost 5 bases and 2 bases, in that order; junction bases with no gene match: 11. CDR1 is SEHNR, CDR2 FQNEAQ, per germline (reference sequence). CDR3 sequence (DNA): TGTGCCAGCAGCCTAGGAGCGGGGCCTTTTCAAGAGACCCAGTACTTC. It yields the protein CASSLGAGPFQETQYF.

The chain has TRBV5-1 and TRBJ2-5; D not resolved. The CDR3 totals 19 residues. Trimming pared 3 bases from V and 0 bases from J, leaving 24 bases between. Germline lookup yields CDR1 SGHRS and CDR2 YFSETQ. In DNA form, the CDR3 reads TGCGCCAGCAGCTCCTCCGGACCTCCACGTGGATCGTACCAAGAGACCCAGTACTTC. Encoded protein: CASSSSGPPRGSYQETQYF.

CDR3 loop: CASSLRGKVSLNTEAFF. The CDR3 DNA follows: TGTGCCAGCAGCCTACGGGGCAAGGTATCGTTGAACACTGAAGCTTTCTTT. The V call is TRBV27, the J call TRBJ1-1; a weak D match, TRBD1 (5 bases). The ends were cut back, 6 bases at V and 0 bases at J, with 20 bases in the middle. The CDR3 spans 17 residues. Germline CDR1 is MNHEY and CDR2 is SMNVEV (reference sequence).

This clonotype has at least ten counts. The chain employs TRBV3-1 and TRBJ1-6; no clear D. This CDR3 region has 13 residues. Germline V gives CDR1 LGHDT, CDR2 YNNKEL (reference sequence). The V gene lost 1 base and the J gene lost 9 bases, with 7 bases spanning the gap. CDR3 sequence reads: CASSQAVGSPLHF. Written as DNA, the CDR3 is TGTGCCAGCAGCCAAGCGGTTGGTTCACCCCTCCACTTT.

This clonotype was found many times. This chain connects TRBV30 to TRBJ1-2; no clear D. The CDR3 has 14 amino acids. Trimming left V 8 bases short and J 11 bases short, with 27 bases between. Germline V gene data show CDR1 as GTSNPN and CDR2 as SVGIG (reference sequence). The chain's CDR3 is CAVDYAGDTILYTF. CDR3 sequence (DNA): TGTGCCGTTGACTACGCTGGAGACACCATTTTATACACCTTC.

With respect to this clonotype: A much larger clone lies one base from this, so it may be a read error. The chain has TRBV5-6 and TRBJ1-2, with unresolved D. The V gene's germline CDR1 is SGHDT and CDR2 YYEEEE. This CDR3 has 14 amino acids. The CDR3 sequence: CVSSSLRRVYGYTF. CDR3 sequence (DNA): TGTGTCAGCAGTTCCCTTCGTAGAGTCTATGGCTACACCTTC. Full variable domain (missing parts from reference TRBV5-6 and TRBJ1-2): DAGVTQSPTHLIKTRGQQVTLRCSPKSGHDTVSWYQQALGQGPQFIFQYYEEEERQRGNFPDRFSGHQFPNYSSELNVNALLLGDSALYLCVSSSLRRVYGYTFGSGTRLTVV.

This clonotype was found a few times. Since a much larger clone is just one base distant, this may be a read error. The V gene is TRBV27, the J gene TRBJ2-5; 12 nucleotides agree with TRBD2. The closer fit of TRBJ2-7 to the DNA end suggests the J call may be wrong. CDR1 and CDR2 from the germline V gene are MNHEY and SMNVEV (reference sequence). CDR3 size: 15 residues. CDR3: CASSPGLAGRSEQYF. The CDR3 nucleotides are TGTGCCAGCAGTCCGGGACTAGCGGGTAGGAGCGAGCAGTACTTC.

In this sample, this clonotype turned up many times. The chain recombines TRBV12-3 or TRBV12-4 with TRBJ2-7; 7 bases match TRBD2. The CDR3 spans 12 residues. Trimming removed 9 bases from V and 4 bases from J; junction bases left unmatched: 6. The CDR3 protein is CASGRGQYEQYF. The CDR3 DNA reads as TGTGCCAGTGGGAGGGGTCAATACGAGCAGTACTTC.

This clonotype showed up many times. The chain combines TRBV12-3 or TRBV12-4 with TRBJ2-7; 7 positions match TRBD1. Trimming at V came to 6 bases and at J to 5 bases, leaving 13 bases not matched to a gene. This CDR3 comprises 15 residues. The CDR3 sequence is CASSFNRGASNEQYF. The CDR3 bases are TGTGCCAGCAGCTTCAACAGGGGCGCGTCCAACGAGCAGTACTTC.

The V call is TRBV5-1, the J call TRBJ2-7; the match to TRBD1 covers 9 bases. CDR1 is SGHRS, CDR2 YFSETQ, per germline. This CDR3 has 16 amino acids. Losses at the gene ends were 0 bases for V and 4 bases for J; bases not matched to a gene: 8. The CDR3 spells CASSLGPGQGGYEQYF. For the CDR3, the DNA is TGCGCCAGCAGCTTGGGGCCGGGACAGGGTGGATACGAGCAGTACTTC.

This clonotype was observed many times. CDR3 coding DNA: TGCGCCAGCAGCCTGGGGGTAGGCCTATCGTCGAATTCACCCCTCCACTTT. Its translation: CASSLGVGLSSNSPLHF. V is TRBV5-1 and J is TRBJ1-6; weak D call: TRBD1 (5 bases). The germline gives CDR1 SGHRS, CDR2 YFSETQ. CDR3 length: 17 amino acids. Trimming removed 4 bases at V and 7 bases at J, with 21 bases between.

The chain employs TRBV7-2 and TRBJ2-2, with TRBD2 matching 9 bases. The length of the CDR3 is 15 residues. Germline trimming cut 6 bases from V and 1 base from J; bases unmatched to any gene: 3. Germline values: CDR1 SGHTA, CDR2 FQGNSA. The CDR3 region has the DNA TGTGCCAGCAGAGCAGCGGGGGGGAACACCGGGGAGCTGTTTTTT. It encodes CASRAAGGNTGELFF. The full variable domain, completed using reference TRBV7-2 and TRBJ2-2, is GAGVSQSPSNKVTEKGKDVELRCDPISGHTALYWYRQSLGQGLEFLIYFQGNSAPDKSGLPSDRFSAERTGGSVSTLTIQRTQQEDSAVYLCASRAAGGNTGELFFGEGSRLTVL.

The rearrangement uses TRBV28 and TRBJ2-6; D gene unclear. The germline V gene encodes CDR1 MDHEN and CDR2 SYDVKM. This CDR3 spans 14 amino acids. Trimming left V 4 bases short and J 4 bases short, with 8 bases between. CDR3 amino acids: CASSCWAGANVLTF. CDR3 sequence (DNA): TGTGCCAGCAGTTGCTGGGCCGGGGCCAACGTCCTGACTTTC.

This clonotype was detected ten times or more. The rearrangement joins TRBV7-9 to TRBJ2-7, with 7 bases matching TRBD1. The V and J ends lost 4 bases and 3 bases, in that order; junction bases with no gene match: 9. The CDR3 has 15 amino acids. CDR1 and CDR2 (germline): SEHNR, FQNEAQ (reference sequence). This chain's CDR3 is CASSSDRVRVYEQYF. CDR3 nucleotide sequence: TGTGCCAGCAGCTCCGACAGGGTTCGGGTCTACGAGCAGTACTTC.

This clonotype showed up many times. The chain carries TRBV6-5 and TRBJ2-1; tentatively, D is TRBD1 (5 bases). This CDR3 has 15 amino acids. V was cut by 6 bases and J by 5 bases, with 17 bases left in between. Germline V lookup: CDR1 MNHEY, CDR2 SVGAGI. For the CDR3, the DNA is TGTGCCAGCAGGATCAGGGATTTTCCGAACAATGAGCAGTTCTTC. Translation gives CASRIRDFPNNEQFF.

Points on this clonotype: A much larger clonotype is one base distant, so this may be a read error. The chain joins TRBV6-5 to TRBJ1-2, with 7 positions matching TRBD1. V lost 4 bases, J lost 0 bases, and 5 bases stayed unmatched. The V gene's germline CDR1 is MNHEY and CDR2 SVGAGI. The CDR3 runs 15 residues. The CDR3 DNA sequence: TGTGCCAGCAGTTTTTTCAGGGGGGCTAACTATGGCTACACCTTC. Translated, it gives CASSFFRGANYGYTF.

This clonotype was seen at least ten times. V is TRBV9 and J is TRBJ1-2; D remains ambiguous. Germline assignment: CDR1 SGDLS and CDR2 YYNGEE. V dropped 0 bases and J dropped 5 bases, with 17 bases sitting between them. This CDR3 region has 16 residues. The CDR3: CASSVEVRGEIYGYTF. The CDR3 coding sequence is TGTGCCAGCAGCGTAGAGGTTCGGGGTGAGATTTATGGCTACACCTTC.

The sample holds many counts of this clonotype. The chain employs TRBV15 and TRBJ2-3, with D uncertain. Germline assignment: CDR1 LNHNV and CDR2 YYDKDF (reference sequence). The V gene lost 0 bases and the J gene lost 5 bases, with 6 bases spanning the gap. This CDR3 is built from 13 residues. The CDR3 DNA is TGTGCCACCAGCAGAGAACAGAGAGATACGCAGTATTTT. Encoded protein: CATSREQRDTQYF.

This clonotype was seen repeatedly, ten times or more. The chain is built from TRBV6-1 and TRBJ2-5, with 10 positions matching TRBD2. The CDR3 contains 14 residues. Germline CDR1 and CDR2: MNHNS and SASEGT. The trim removed 7 bases at V and 2 bases at J, leaving 4 bases unmatched. CDR3 bases: TGTGCCAGCATTAGCGGGGGGCCTCAAGAGACCCAGTACTTC. Its translation: CASISGGPQETQYF.

Note on this clonotype: No conserved phenylalanine or tryptophan is present at the end of the CDR3, so a read error is the likely explanation. The chain combines TRBV29-1 with TRBJ2-3; no clear D gene. V was pared by 3 bases and J by 5 bases, with 6 bases between. This CDR3 contains 11 residues. The germline V gene has CDR1 SQVTM and CDR2 ANQGSEA. The CDR3 DNA is TGCAGCGTTGAGGTGGGAGATACGCAGTATTAT. Translated, it gives CSVEVGDTQYY.

This clonotype was seen at least ten times. The genes are TRBV7-2 and TRBJ1-1; 9 bases align to TRBD1. The V gene end was trimmed by 5 bases and the J gene end by 5 bases; junction bases not matched to a gene: 9. The CDR3 is made up of 15 amino acids. Germline V gene sequence: CDR1 SGHTA, CDR2 FQGNSA. CDR3 amino acids: CASSVNRGPGTEAFF. CDR3 DNA sequence: TGTGCCAGCAGCGTAAACAGGGGGCCGGGGACTGAAGCTTTCTTT.

Ten or more counts support this clonotype. V and J are TRBV27 and TRBJ2-6; D gene unclear. Germline V gives CDR1 MNHEY, CDR2 SMNVEV (reference sequence). The length of the CDR3 is 17 residues. The ends were cut back, 4 bases at V and 3 bases at J, with 16 bases in the middle. This chain's CDR3 is CASSSNISPLGANVLTF. The CDR3 DNA follows: TGTGCCAGCAGTTCTAACATCAGCCCCCTTGGGGCCAACGTCCTGACTTTC.

This clonotype has at least ten counts. The chain has TRBV9 and TRBJ2-7; no reliable D call. Looked up from germline, CDR1 is SGDLS and CDR2 is YYNGEE. V lost 0 bases, J lost 7 bases, and 11 bases lay in between. The CDR3 totals 13 residues. CDR3 protein: CASSVGPRTEQYF. Here the CDR3 DNA reads TGTGCCAGCAGCGTAGGGCCGAGGACGGAGCAGTACTTC.

This clonotype showed up many times. This could be a read error, since a much larger clone is one nucleotide away. This sequence joins TRBV29-1 and TRBJ2-5; D uncertain. Germline values: CDR1 SQVTM, CDR2 ANQGSEA. With 7 bases removed from V and 4 bases from J, the gap between germline ends came to 10 bases. This CDR3 has 11 amino acids. The CDR3: CSATHRETQYF. CDR3 DNA: TGCAGCGCAACGCACAGAGAGACCCAGTACTTC.

This clonotype showed up many times. CDR3 amino acids: CSASLTSGAVDEQFF. The CDR3 DNA follows: TGCAGTGCTAGCCTGACTAGCGGGGCTGTCGATGAGCAGTTCTTC. The rearrangement joins TRBV20-1 to TRBJ2-1; 11 bases are a match to TRBD2. This CDR3 has 15 residues. V was clipped by 3 bases and J by 8 bases; unmatched bases: 9. Germline loops: CDR1 DFQATT, CDR2 SNEGSKA (reference sequence).

The chain links TRBV7-9 to TRBJ2-3, with no clear D. Germline CDR1 is SEHNR and CDR2 is FQNEAQ (reference sequence). V was pared by 3 bases and J by 1 base, with 8 bases between. This CDR3 region has 14 residues. CDR3 in amino acids: CASSFSRRTDTQYF. CDR3 sequence (DNA): TGTGCCAGCAGCTTTAGCAGGCGCACAGATACGCAGTATTTT. Full variable domain (missing parts from reference TRBV7-9 and TRBJ2-3): DTGVSQNPRHKITKRGQNVTFRCDPISEHNRLYWYRQTLGQGPEFLTYFQNEAQLEKSRLLSDRFSAERPKGSFSTLEIQRTEQGDSAMYLCASSFSRRTDTQYFGPGTRLTVL.

The chain carries TRBV28 and TRBJ1-1; unclear D gene. Germline CDR1 and CDR2: MDHEN and SYDVKM. The CDR3 is 12 residues long. V was clipped by 5 bases and J by 10 bases, with 14 bases between them. Here the CDR3 DNA reads TGTGCCAGCAGTGAGAGTAGGCAGGTAGCTTTCTTT. Translation gives CASSESRQVAFF.

The CDR3 DNA is TGTGCCAGTACCTCAGGTTGGAACACTGAAGCTTTCTTT. Amino acid sequence: CASTSGWNTEAFF. The chain joins TRBV19 to TRBJ1-1; D uncertain. CDR3 length equals 13 residues. The V end was cut by 7 bases, the J end by 1 base, with 10 bases between. The V gene's germline CDR1 is LNHDA and CDR2 SQIVND (reference sequence).

To note about this clonotype: A much larger clone is a single base away; this may be a read error. J is TRBJ2-7 and V is TRBV28, with a possible D match to TRBD2 (7 bases). This CDR3 comprises 14 residues. With 4 bases removed from V and 1 base from J, the gap between germline ends came to 11 bases. Germline loops: CDR1 MDHEN, CDR2 SYDVKM. As DNA, the CDR3 is TGTGCCAGCAGTTGGGGGGGCCGGTCCTACGAGCAGTACTTC. Residues: CASSWGGRSYEQYF.